This note documents a single T cell receptor (beta chain) sequence. What it binds is not known. These data come from a study of OX40 agonist ivuxolimab in advanced cancers. Overall study findings and caveats: At 0.1 to 3.0 mg/kg and by week 6, clonal expansion occurred in CD4+ and CD8+ blood T cells.

Assay: immunoSEQ multiplex PCR; the TCRdb copy retains only in-frame clones and omits some. The sample shows around 51,000 clones, around 77% of them seen only once. This sequence was found in an adult with an advanced solid tumor such as melanoma, head and neck, liver or kidney cancer. Sequenced here: CD4+ or CD8+ T cells sorted from blood, sampled in a trial of the OX40 agonist ivuxolimab.

The CDR3 nucleotides are TGTGCCAGCAGCGTAACTCCGGGACTAGAGACCACCGGGGAGCTGTTTTTT. Encoded protein: CASSVTPGLETTGELFF. The chain couples TRBV9 to TRBJ2-2; 8 bases fit TRBD2. J gave up 4 bases and V 1 base, and 9 bases lay outside the gene matches. CDR3 length: 17 residues. Germline loops: CDR1 SGDLS, CDR2 YYNGEE.